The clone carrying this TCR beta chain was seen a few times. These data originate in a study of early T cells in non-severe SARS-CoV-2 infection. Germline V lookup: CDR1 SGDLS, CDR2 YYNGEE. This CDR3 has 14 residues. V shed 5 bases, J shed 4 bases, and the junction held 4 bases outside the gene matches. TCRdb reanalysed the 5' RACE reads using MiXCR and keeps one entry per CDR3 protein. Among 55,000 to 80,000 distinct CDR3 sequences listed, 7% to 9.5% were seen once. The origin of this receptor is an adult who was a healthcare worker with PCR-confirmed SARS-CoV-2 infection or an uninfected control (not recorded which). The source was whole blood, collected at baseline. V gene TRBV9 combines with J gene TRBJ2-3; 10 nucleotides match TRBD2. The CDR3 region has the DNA TGTGCCAGCAGTGAGCTAGCGGGAGCAGATACGCAGTATTTT. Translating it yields CASSELAGADTQYF. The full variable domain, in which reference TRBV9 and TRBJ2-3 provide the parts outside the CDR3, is DSGVTQTPKHLITATGQRVTLRCSPRSGDLSVYWYQQSLDQGLQFLIQYYNGEERAKGNILERFSAQQFPDLHSELNLSSLELGDSALYFCASSELAGADTQYFGPGTRLTVL.